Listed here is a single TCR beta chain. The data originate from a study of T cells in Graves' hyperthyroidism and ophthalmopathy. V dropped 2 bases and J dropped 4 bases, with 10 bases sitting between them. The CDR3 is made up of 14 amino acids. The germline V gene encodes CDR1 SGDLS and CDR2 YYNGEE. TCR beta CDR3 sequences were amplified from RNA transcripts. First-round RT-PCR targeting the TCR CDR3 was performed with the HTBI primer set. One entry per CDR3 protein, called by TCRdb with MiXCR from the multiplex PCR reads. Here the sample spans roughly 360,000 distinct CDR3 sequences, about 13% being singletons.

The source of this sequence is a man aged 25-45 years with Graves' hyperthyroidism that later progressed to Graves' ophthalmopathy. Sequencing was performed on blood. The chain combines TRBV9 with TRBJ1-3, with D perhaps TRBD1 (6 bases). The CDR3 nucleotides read TGTGCCAGCAGCGTCGCCGGGACAGGAAACACCATATATTTT. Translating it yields CASSVAGTGNTIYF.